This passage covers 13 T cell receptor beta chains from one sample sequenced in a study of beta chain features in type 1 diabetes. cDNA synthesis used the whole RNA isolate, giving expressed TCRB sequences. Sequencing used immunoSEQ multiplex PCR; TCRdb keeps in-frame clones, though not all of them. The sample lists 130,000 to 150,000 clones, around a tenth occurring once. Sequenced input: central memory CD4+ T cells from blood. All receptors come from a man in his late teens or twenties in good health.

The chain joins TRBV4-2 to TRBJ1-1, with TRBD1 matching 9 bases. The J segment lost 5 bases and the V segment lost 1 base, leaving 8 bases of the junction unmatched. Germline V gives CDR1 LGHNA, CDR2 YNFKEQ. The CDR3 has 16 residues. CDR3 sequence: CASSQGSQGARTEAFF. DNA for the CDR3: TGTGCCAGCAGCCAAGGCTCACAGGGGGCGCGGACTGAAGCTTTCTTT.

This clone appeared a few times. CDR3 region: CASSWGGRDEQFF. In DNA, the CDR3 is TGTGCCAGCAGTTGGGGCGGCAGAGATGAGCAGTTCTTC. The V call is TRBV6-1, the J call TRBJ2-1; maybe TRBD1 (5 bases). Per germline, CDR1 MNHNS and CDR2 SASEGT. This CDR3 region has 13 residues. Trimming took 5 bases from V and 8 from J, leaving 13 bases between them.

The CDR3 loop reads CASSLAQGNEQFF. As DNA, the CDR3 is TGCGCCAGCAGCTTGGCCCAGGGCAATGAGCAGTTCTTC. The V gene is TRBV5-1, the J gene TRBJ2-1; D possibly corresponds to TRBD1 (5 bases). CDR1 and CDR2 from the germline V gene are SGHRS and YFSETQ. V lost 0 bases and J lost 6, with 7 bases in between. CDR3 length equals 13 residues.

The J gene is TRBJ2-1, the V gene TRBV4-3; 11 bases are a match to TRBD1. Per germline, CDR1 LGHNA and CDR2 YSLEER. The CDR3 extends over 16 amino acids. V lost 3 bases, J lost 8 bases, and 9 bases stayed unmatched. The CDR3 region has the DNA TGCGCCAGCAGCCAGCCTCCGGGACAGGGGGTCCATGAGCAGTTCTTC. Translation gives CASSQPPGQGVHEQFF.

This clone was counted a few times. The J gene is TRBJ1-5, the V gene TRBV4-2, with D maybe TRBD1 (6 bases). The germline V gene encodes CDR1 LGHNA and CDR2 YNFKEQ. This CDR3 spans 14 amino acids. Trimming stripped 4 bases from V and 0 bases from J, with 7 bases between. CDR3 protein: CASSPDSSNQPQHF. The DNA for the CDR3 is TGTGCCAGCAGCCCGGACAGTAGCAATCAGCCCCAGCATTTT.

This clone has more than one count but fewer than ten. Additional DNA sequences in this sample encode the identical CDR3. This chain joins TRBV5-1 and TRBJ2-2; 9 bases fit TRBD2. The V segment lost 3 bases and the J segment 0 bases; nucleotides outside the gene matches: 3. This CDR3 contains 16 residues. The germline gives CDR1 SGHRS, CDR2 YFSETQ. The DNA for the CDR3 is TGCGCCAGCAGCTACCTAGCGGGACCGAACACCGGGGAGCTGTTTTTT. The encoded protein is CASSYLAGPNTGELFF.

This clone was recorded a few times. The gene calls are TRBV11-2 and TRBJ2-7; the D is unclear. The V end lost 0 bases, the J end lost 3 bases, and 6 bases lay between the germline ends. The CDR3 sequence is 13 residues long. Germline V lookup: CDR1 SGHAT, CDR2 FQNNGV. CDR3 region: CASSLDYGYEQYF. The CDR3 DNA reads as TGTGCCAGCAGCTTAGATTACGGCTACGAGCAGTACTTC.

This clone was seen a handful of times. The rearrangement links TRBV19 to TRBJ2-3; TRBD2 matches at 11 bases. The germline gives CDR1 LNHDA, CDR2 SQIVND (reference sequence). CDR3 length: 15 residues. J lost 4 bases, V lost 9 bases, and 9 bases had no gene match. The CDR3 region is CASKNLAGGPDTQYF. CDR3 nucleotides: TGTGCCAGCAAAAATCTAGCGGGGGGCCCAGATACGCAGTATTTT. Drawing the rest from reference TRBV19 and TRBJ2-3, the complete variable domain is DGGITQSPKYLFRKEGQNVTLSCEQNLNHDAMYWYRQDPGQGLRLIYYSQIVNDFQKGDIAEGYSVSREKKESFPLTVTSAQKNPTAFYLCASKNLAGGPDTQYFGPGTRLTVL.

CDR3 sequence reads: CSVARSGVTEAFF. For the CDR3, the DNA is TGCAGCGTTGCGAGGTCAGGGGTAACTGAAGCTTTCTTT. The genes are TRBV29-1 and TRBJ1-1, with TRBD1 as a possible D gene (6 bases). Per germline, CDR1 SQVTM and CDR2 ANQGSEA. Trimming took off 4 bases at V and 5 bases at J, with 14 bases between the two ends. CDR3 size: 13 residues.

This clone was seen only a few times. V is TRBV4-3 and J is TRBJ2-1; 12 bases match TRBD1. The CDR3 length is 16 residues. CDR1 is LGHNA, CDR2 YSLEER, per germline. V shed 0 bases and J 7 bases; nucleotides not matched to a gene: 4. The CDR3 loop reads CASSQEGQGARNEQFF. For the CDR3, the DNA is TGCGCCAGCAGCCAAGAGGGACAGGGGGCGAGGAATGAGCAGTTCTTC.

This clone has just a few counts. V is TRBV6-6 and J is TRBJ2-1; 8 nucleotides line up with TRBD2. V dropped 2 bases and J dropped 1; count of bases not matched to a gene: 4. CDR3 size: 16 residues. The germline CDR1 and CDR2 sequences are MNHNY and SVGAGI (reference sequence). The CDR3 bases are TGTGCCAGCAGTTACCGCGGGGGGAGATCCTACAATGAGCAGTTCTTC. This encodes CASSYRGGRSYNEQFF.

This clone was counted only a few times. The chain couples TRBV7-8 to TRBJ2-4; 10 bases map to TRBD1. The CDR3 runs to 16 residues. The V gene end was trimmed by 3 bases and the J gene end by 9 bases; junction bases not matched to a gene: 11. Germline V lookup: CDR1 SGHVS, CDR2 FQNEAQ. In DNA, the CDR3 is TGTGCCAGCAGCTTCGAGCCGGGACAGGGGTCGATCATTCAGTACTTC. Translated: CASSFEPGQGSIIQYF.

J is TRBJ2-1 and V is TRBV19; 10 nucleotides line up with TRBD1. Trimming at V came to 9 bases and at J to 0 bases, leaving 8 bases not matched to a gene. The V gene's germline CDR1 is LNHDA and CDR2 SQIVND (reference sequence). The CDR3 contains 16 residues. CDR3 residues: CASTDRGRSSYNEQFF. The CDR3 DNA sequence: TGTGCCAGCACAGACAGGGGGCGAAGCTCCTACAATGAGCAGTTCTTC.